Included here is one T cell receptor beta chain sequence, with context. Its antigen is not identified. The sequenced template was RNA, covering the TCR beta CDR3 region. The workflow started with a first-round RT-PCR run with HTBI primers and then moved on to a second-round multiplex PCR. TCRdb reprocessed the multiplex PCR reads with MiXCR, giving one entry per CDR3 protein. The repertoire has some 170,000 distinct CDR3 sequences, roughly 36% of them found once; the top ten carry roughly 8.9%. This entry belongs to a study of Graves' ophthalmopathy and Graves' hyperthyroidism. About the study: At the time of initial diagnosis and before any treatment, peripheral blood was collected. Study results and caveats: Blood also harbored most expanded thyroid clonotypes above 0.001 frequency. A classifier, a 13-signature model, separated ophthalmopathy from stable hyperthyroidism with approximately 88% sensitivity and 65% to 83% specificity.

Patients were left out if they had other autoimmune diseases, uncontrolled infections, pregnancy or lactation. Trimming left V 5 bases short and J 4 bases short, with 4 bases between. The CDR3 is 11 residues long. Germline values: CDR1 KGHDR, CDR2 SFDVKD. The TCR was taken from a man aged 30 to 39 with Graves' ophthalmopathy. Source material: peripheral blood. The chain joins TRBV24-1 to TRBJ1-2; no clear D. CDR3 DNA: TGTGCCACCAGTGTAGGCTATGGCTACACCTTC. This gives the protein CATSVGYGYTF.